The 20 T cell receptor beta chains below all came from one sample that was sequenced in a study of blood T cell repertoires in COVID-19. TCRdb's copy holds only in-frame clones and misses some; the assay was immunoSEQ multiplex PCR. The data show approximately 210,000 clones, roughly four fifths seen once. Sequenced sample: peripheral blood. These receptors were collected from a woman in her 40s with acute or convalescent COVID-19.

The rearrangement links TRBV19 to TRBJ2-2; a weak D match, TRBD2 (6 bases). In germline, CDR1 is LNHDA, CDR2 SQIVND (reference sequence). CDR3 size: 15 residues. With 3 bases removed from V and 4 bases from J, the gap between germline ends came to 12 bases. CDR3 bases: TGTGCCAGTAGTATGGCGCGGGGTTTCACCGGGGAGCTGTTTTTT. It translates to CASSMARGFTGELFF.

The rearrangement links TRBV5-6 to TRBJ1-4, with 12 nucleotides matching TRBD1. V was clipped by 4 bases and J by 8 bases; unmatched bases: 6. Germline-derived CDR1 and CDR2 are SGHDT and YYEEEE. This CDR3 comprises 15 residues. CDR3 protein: CASSRPGTGGEKLFF. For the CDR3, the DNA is TGTGCCAGCAGCCGTCCCGGGACAGGGGGCGAAAAACTGTTTTTT.

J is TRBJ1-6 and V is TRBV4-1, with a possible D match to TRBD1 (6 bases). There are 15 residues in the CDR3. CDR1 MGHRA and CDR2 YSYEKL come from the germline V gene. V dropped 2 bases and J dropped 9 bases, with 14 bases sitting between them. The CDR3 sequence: CASSQLQGVGSPLHF. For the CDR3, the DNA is TGCGCCAGCAGCCAATTACAGGGTGTGGGTTCACCCCTCCACTTT.

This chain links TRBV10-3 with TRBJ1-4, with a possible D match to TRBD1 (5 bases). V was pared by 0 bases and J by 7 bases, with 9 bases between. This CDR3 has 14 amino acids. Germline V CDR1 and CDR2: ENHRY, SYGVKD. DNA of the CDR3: TGTGCCATCAGTGAGTCGGCCGGGGGTGAAAAACTGTTTTTT. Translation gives CAISESAGGEKLFF.

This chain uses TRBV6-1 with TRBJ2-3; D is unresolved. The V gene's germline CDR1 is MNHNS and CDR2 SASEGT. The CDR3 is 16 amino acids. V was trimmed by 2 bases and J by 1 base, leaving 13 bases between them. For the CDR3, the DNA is TGTGCCAGCAGTGAAAGAGAACTCCCCGGCACAGATACGCAGTATTTT. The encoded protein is CASSERELPGTDTQYF.

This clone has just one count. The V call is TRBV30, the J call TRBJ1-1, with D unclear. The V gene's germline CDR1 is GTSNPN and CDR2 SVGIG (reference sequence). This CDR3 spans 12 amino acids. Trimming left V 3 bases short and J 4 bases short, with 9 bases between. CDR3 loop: CAWRIGITEAFF. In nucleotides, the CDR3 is TGTGCCTGGAGGATTGGCATCACTGAAGCTTTCTTT.

The CDR3 loop is CSVEQGTVEAFF. For the CDR3, the DNA is TGCAGCGTTGAACAAGGGACAGTTGAAGCTTTCTTT. The chain joins TRBV29-1 to TRBJ1-1; 7 bases align to TRBD1. This CDR3 spans 12 amino acids. Unmatched junction bases numbered 4, after V lost 2 bases and J lost 7 bases. Germline V lookup: CDR1 SQVTM, CDR2 ANQGSEA.

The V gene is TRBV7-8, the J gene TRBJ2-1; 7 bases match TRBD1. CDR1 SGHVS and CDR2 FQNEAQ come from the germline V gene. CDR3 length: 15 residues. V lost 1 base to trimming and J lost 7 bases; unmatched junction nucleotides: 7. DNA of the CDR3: TGTGCCAGCAGCTTAGGGGGTGTCAGGGGGAATGAGCAGTTCTTC. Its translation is CASSLGGVRGNEQFF.

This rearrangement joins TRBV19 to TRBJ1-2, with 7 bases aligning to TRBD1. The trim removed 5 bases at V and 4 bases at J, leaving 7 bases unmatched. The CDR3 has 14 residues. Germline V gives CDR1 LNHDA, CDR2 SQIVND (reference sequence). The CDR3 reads CASSGRDRLYGYTF. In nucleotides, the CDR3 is TGTGCCAGTAGTGGCCGGGACAGACTCTATGGCTACACCTTC.

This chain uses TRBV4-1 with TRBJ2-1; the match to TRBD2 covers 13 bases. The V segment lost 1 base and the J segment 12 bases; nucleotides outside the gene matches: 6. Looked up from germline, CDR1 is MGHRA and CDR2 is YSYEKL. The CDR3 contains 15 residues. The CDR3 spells CASSQGLAGGRGQFF. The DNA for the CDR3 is TGCGCCAGCAGCCAAGGACTAGCGGGAGGACGAGGGCAGTTCTTC.

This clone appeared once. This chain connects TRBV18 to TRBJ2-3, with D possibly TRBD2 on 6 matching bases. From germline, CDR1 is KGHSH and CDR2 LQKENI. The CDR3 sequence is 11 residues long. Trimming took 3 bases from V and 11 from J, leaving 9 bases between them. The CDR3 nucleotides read TGTGCCAGCTCACCCCCCGGGGGGCAGTATTTT. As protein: CASSPPGGQYF.

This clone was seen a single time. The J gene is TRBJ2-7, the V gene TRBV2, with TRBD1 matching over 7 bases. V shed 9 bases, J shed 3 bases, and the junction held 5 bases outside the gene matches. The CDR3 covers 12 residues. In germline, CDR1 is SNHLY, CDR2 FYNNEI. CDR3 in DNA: TGTGCCAGAGGTACAGGGGTCTACGAGCAGTACTTC. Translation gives CARGTGVYEQYF.

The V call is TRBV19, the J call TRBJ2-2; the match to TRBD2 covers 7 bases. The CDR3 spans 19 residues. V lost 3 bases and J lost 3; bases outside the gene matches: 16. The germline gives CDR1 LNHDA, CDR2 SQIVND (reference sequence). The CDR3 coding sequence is TGTGCCAGTAGTATCGGGGCTAGCGGTTATAAACGGGACACCGGGGAGCTGTTTTTT. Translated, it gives CASSIGASGYKRDTGELFF.

CDR3 coding DNA: TGTGCCAGCAGCTTGGGGTTTGGGGCGTACAATGAGCAGTTCTTC. Translated, it gives CASSLGFGAYNEQFF. This chain uses TRBV5-4 with TRBJ2-1; D is perhaps TRBD1 (5 bases). The CDR3 length is 15 residues. Germline loops: CDR1 SGHNT, CDR2 YYREEE (reference sequence). Trimming removed 0 bases at V and 4 bases at J, with 11 bases between.

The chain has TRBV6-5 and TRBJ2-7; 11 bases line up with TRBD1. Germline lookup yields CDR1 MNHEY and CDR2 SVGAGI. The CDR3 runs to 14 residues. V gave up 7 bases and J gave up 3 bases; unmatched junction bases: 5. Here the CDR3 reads CASKAGTGGYEQYF. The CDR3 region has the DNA TGTGCCAGCAAAGCAGGGACAGGGGGCTACGAGCAGTACTTC.

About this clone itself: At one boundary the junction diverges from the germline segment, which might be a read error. Here the CDR3 reads CAWSKVTTGLRF. In DNA, the CDR3 is TGTGCCTGGTCCAAGGTAACGACAGGGTTGAGATTC. This sequence joins TRBV30 and TRBJ2-7, with 7 bases aligning to TRBD1. The CDR3 runs to 12 residues. CDR1 GTSNPN and CDR2 SVGIG come from the germline V gene (reference sequence).

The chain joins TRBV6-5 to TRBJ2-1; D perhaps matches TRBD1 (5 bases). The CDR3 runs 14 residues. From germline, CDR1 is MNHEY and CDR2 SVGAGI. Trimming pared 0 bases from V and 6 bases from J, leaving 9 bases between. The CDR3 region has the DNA TGTGCCAGCAGTTACTCCTACGACAGCAATGAGCAGTTCTTC. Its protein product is CASSYSYDSNEQFF.

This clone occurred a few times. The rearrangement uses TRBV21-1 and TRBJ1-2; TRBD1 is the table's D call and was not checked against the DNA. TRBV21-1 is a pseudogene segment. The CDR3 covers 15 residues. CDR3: CASSKVHRTGYGYTF. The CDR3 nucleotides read TGTGCCAGCAGCAAAGTTCATAGGACAGGCTATGGCTACACCTTC.

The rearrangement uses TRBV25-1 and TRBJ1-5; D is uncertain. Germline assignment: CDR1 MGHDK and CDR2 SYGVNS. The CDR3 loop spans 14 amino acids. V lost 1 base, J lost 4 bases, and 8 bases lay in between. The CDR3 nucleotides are TGTGCCAGCAGTGAATCGAGGCGGAATCAGCCCCAGCATTTT. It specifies CASSESRRNQPQHF.

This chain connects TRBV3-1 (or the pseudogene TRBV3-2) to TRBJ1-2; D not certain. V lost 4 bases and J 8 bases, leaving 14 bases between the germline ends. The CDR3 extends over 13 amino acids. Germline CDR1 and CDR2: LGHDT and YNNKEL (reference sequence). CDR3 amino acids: CASSPAGFGGYTF. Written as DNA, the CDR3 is TGTGCCAGCAGCCCGGCGGGCTTCGGGGGCTACACCTTC.